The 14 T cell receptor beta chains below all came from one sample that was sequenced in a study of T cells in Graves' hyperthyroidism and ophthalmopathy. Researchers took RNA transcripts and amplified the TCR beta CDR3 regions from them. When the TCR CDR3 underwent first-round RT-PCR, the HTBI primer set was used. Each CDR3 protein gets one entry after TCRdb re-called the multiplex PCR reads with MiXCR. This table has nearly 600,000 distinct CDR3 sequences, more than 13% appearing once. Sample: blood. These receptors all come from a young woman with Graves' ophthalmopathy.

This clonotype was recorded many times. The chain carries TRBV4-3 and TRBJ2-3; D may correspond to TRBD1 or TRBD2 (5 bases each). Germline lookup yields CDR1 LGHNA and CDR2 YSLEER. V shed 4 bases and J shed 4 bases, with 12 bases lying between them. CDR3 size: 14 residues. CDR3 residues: CASSPSRGPDTQYF. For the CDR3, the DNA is TGCGCCAGCAGCCCTTCGAGGGGTCCAGATACGCAGTATTTT.

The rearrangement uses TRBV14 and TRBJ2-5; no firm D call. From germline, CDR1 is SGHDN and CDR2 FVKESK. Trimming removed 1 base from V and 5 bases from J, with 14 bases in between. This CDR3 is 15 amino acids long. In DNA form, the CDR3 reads TGTGCCAGCAGCCAAGCGTCTCCCCCGCGGGAGACCCAGTACTTC. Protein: CASSQASPPRETQYF. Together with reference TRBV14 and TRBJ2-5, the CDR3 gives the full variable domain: EAGVTQFPSHSVIEKGQTVTLRCDPISGHDNLYWYRRVMGKEIKFLLHFVKESKQDESGMPNNRFLAERTGGTYSTLKVQPAELEDSGVYFCASSQASPPRETQYFGPGTRLLVL.

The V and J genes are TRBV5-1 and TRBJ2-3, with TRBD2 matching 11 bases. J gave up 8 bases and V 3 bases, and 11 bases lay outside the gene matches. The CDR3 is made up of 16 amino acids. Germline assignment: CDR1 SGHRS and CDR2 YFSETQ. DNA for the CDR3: TGCGCCAGCAGCTCCCGACTAGCGGGATTGGGAGGTACGCAGTATTTT. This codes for CASSSRLAGLGGTQYF.

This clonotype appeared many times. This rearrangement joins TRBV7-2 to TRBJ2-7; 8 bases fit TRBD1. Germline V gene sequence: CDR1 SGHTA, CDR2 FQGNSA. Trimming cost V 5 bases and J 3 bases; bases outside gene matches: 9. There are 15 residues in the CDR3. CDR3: CASSRPGQEGYEQYF. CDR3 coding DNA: TGTGCCAGCAGCCGCCCGGGACAGGAGGGCTACGAGCAGTACTTC. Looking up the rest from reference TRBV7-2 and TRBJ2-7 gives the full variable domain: GAGVSQSPSNKVTEKGKDVELRCDPISGHTALYWYRQSLGQGLEFLIYFQGNSAPDKSGLPSDRFSAERTGGSVSTLTIQRTQQEDSAVYLCASSRPGQEGYEQYFGPGTRLTVT.

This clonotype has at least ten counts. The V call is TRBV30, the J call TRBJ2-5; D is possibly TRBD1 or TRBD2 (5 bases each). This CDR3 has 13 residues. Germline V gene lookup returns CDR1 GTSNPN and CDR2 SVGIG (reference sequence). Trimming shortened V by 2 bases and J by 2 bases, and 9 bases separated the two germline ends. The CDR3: CAWSRGRQETQYF. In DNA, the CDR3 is TGTGCCTGGAGTCGGGGACGGCAAGAGACCCAGTACTTC.

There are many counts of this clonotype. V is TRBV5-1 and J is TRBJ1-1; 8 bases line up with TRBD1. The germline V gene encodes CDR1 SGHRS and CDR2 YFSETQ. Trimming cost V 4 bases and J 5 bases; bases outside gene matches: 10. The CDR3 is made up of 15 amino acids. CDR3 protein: CASSRGQGSSTEAFF. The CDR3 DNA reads TGCGCCAGCAGCCGTGGACAGGGAAGTTCGACTGAAGCTTTCTTT.

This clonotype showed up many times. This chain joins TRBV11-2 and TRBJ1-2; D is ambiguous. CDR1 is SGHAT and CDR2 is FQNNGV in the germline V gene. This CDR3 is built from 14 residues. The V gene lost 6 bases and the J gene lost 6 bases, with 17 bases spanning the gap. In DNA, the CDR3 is TGTGCCAGCAGGCTCATCGGACGCGGAGATGGCTACACCTTC. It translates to CASRLIGRGDGYTF.

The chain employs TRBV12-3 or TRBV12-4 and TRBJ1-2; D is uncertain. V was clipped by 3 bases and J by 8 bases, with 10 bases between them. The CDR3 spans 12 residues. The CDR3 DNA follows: TGTGCCAGCAGTTTTAACACTGGAGGCTACACCTTC. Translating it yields CASSFNTGGYTF.

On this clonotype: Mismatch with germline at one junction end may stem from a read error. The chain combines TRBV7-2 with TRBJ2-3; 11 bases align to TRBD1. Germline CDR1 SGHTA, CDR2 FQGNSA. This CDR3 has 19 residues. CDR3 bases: TGTGCCGGCAGCCACCCTCCGGACAGGGGGCGAGGGAACACAGATACGCAGTATTTT. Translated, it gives CAGSHPPDRGRGNTDTQYF.

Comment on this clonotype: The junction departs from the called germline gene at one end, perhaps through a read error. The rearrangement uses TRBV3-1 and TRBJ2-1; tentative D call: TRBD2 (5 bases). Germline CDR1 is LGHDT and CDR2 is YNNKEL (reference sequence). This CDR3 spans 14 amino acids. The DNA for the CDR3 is TGTGCCAGCAGCCTGGACTGGGGTTACAATGAGCAGCTCTTC. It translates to CASSLDWGYNEQLF.

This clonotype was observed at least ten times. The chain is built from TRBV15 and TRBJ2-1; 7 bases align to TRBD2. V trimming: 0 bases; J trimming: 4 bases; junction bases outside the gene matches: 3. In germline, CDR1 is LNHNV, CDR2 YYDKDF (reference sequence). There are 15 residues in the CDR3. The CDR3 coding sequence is TGTGCCACCAGCAGAGAGGCGGGAGAATACAATGAGCAGTTCTTC. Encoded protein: CATSREAGEYNEQFF.

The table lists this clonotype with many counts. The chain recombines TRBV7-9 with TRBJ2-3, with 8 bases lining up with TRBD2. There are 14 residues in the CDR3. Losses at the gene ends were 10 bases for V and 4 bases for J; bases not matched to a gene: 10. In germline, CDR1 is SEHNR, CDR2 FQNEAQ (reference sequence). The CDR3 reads CAIPGGEGPDTQYF. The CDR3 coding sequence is TGTGCCATCCCGGGGGGGGAGGGGCCAGATACGCAGTATTTT.

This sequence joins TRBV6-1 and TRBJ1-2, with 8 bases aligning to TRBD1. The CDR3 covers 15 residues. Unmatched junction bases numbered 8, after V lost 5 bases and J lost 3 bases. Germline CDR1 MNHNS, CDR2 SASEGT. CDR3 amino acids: CASSYEAGGDYGYTF. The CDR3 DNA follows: TGTGCCAGCAGTTACGAGGCAGGGGGCGACTATGGCTACACCTTC.

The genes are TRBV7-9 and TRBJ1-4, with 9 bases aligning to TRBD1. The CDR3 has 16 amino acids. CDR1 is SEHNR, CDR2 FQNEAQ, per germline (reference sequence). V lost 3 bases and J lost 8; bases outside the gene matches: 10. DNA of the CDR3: TGTGCCAGCAGCTTGACTGAGGACAGGGGCGGCGAAAAACTGTTTTTT. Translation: CASSLTEDRGGEKLFF.